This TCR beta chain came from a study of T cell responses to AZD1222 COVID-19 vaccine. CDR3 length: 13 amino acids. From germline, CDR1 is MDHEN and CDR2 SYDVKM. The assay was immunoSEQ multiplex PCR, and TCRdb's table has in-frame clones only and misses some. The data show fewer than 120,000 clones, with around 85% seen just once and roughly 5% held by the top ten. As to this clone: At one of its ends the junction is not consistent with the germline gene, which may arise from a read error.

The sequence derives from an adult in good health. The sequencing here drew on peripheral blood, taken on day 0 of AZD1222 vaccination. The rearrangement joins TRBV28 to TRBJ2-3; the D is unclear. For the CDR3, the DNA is TGTGCCAGCAGCCTACCAAGCAAAGATACGCAGTATTTT. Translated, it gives CASSLPSKDTQYF.